The present entry profiles one TCR beta chain with its context. The record originates from a study of blood T cell repertoires in COVID-19. As handled by the study authors: The authors estimated nucleated cell counts from reference gene primer amplification. Here immunoSEQ multiplex PCR was the method, and the copy in TCRdb shows in-frame clones only, minus some. The V and J calls and clone size come from that table; D and trimming were worked out from the DNA. The table shows fewer than 600,000 clones, with roughly 90% occurring only once. CDR3 size: 14 residues. The V segment lost 4 bases and the J segment 3 bases; nucleotides outside the gene matches: 6. Germline V gene sequence: CDR1 ENHRY, CDR2 SYGVKD.

V usage is TRBV10-3 and J usage is TRBJ2-7, with 7 nucleotides matching TRBD1. The sequenced sample was PBMCs or T cells enriched from blood (not recorded which). This TCR was recovered from a woman aged 40 to 55 who had recovered from COVID-19. The CDR3 sequence: CAISGQRQGYEQYF. CDR3 DNA: TGTGCCATCAGTGGCCAACGACAGGGCTACGAGCAGTACTTC.